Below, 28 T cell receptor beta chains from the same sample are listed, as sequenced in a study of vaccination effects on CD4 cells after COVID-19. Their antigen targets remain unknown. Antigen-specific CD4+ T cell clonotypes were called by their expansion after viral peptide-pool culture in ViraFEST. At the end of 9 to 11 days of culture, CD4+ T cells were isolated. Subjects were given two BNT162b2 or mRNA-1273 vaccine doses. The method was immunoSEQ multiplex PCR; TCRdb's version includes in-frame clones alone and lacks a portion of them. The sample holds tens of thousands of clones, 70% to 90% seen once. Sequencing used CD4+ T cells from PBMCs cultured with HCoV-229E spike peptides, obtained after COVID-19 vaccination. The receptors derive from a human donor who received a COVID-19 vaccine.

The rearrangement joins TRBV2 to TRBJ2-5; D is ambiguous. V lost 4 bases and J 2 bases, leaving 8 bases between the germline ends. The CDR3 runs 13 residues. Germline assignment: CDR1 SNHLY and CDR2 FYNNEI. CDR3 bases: TGTGCCAGCAGTGTGGGCCGACAAGAGACCCAGTACTTC. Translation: CASSVGRQETQYF.

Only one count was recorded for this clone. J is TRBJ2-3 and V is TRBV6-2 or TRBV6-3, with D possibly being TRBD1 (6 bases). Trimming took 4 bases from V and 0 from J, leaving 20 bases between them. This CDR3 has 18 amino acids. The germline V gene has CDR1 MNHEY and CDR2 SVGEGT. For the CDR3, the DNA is TGTGCCAGCAGTTCCCCCGGGACACCCGCCGGTAGCACAGATACGCAGTATTTT. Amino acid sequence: CASSSPGTPAGSTDTQYF.

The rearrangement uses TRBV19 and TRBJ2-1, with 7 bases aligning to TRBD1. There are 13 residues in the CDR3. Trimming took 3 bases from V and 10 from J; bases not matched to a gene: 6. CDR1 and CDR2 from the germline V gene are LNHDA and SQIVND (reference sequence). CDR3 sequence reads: CASSMGQPGEQFF. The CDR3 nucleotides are TGTGCCAGTAGTATGGGACAGCCTGGGGAGCAGTTCTTC.

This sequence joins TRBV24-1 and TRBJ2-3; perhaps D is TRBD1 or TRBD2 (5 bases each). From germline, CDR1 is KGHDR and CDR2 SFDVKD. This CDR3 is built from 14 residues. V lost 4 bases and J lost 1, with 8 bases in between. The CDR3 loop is CATSERGRTDTQYF. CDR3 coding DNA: TGTGCCACCAGTGAGAGGGGACGCACAGATACGCAGTATTTT.

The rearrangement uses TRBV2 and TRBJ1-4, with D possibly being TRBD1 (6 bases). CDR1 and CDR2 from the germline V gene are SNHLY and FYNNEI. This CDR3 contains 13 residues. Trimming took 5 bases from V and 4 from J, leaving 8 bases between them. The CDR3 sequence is CASSWDNNEKLFF. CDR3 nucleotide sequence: TGTGCCAGCAGTTGGGACAATAATGAAAAACTGTTTTTT.

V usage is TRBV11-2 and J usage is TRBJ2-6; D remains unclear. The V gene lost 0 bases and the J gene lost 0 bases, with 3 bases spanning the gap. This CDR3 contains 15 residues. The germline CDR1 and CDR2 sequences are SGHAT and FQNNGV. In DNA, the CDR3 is TGTGCCAGCAGCTTAGATTACTCTGGGGCCAACGTCCTGACTTTC. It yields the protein CASSLDYSGANVLTF.

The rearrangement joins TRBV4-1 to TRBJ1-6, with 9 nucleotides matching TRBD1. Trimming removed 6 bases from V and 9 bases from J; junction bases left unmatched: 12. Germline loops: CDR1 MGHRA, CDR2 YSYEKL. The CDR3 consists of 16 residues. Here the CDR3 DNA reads TGCGCCAGCAGTCTCAGACCGGGACAGGGACTTTCACCCCTCCACTTT. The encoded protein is CASSLRPGQGLSPLHF.

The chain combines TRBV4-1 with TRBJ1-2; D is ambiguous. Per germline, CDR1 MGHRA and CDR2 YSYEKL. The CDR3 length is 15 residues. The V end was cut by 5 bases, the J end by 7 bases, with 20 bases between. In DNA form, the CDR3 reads TGCGCCAGCAGCGACTCCTATAGAACAGTGGGTGGCTACACCTTC. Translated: CASSDSYRTVGGYTF.

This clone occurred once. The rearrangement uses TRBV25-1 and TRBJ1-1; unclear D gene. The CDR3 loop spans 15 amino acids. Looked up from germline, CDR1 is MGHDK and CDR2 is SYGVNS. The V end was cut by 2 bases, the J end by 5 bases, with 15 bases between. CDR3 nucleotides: TGTGCCAGCAGTGAAGTCGGCCGCAGTAATACTGAAGCTTTCTTT. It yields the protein CASSEVGRSNTEAFF.

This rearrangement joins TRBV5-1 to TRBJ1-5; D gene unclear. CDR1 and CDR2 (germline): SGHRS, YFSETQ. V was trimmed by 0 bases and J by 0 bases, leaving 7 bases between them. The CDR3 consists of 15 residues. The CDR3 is CASSLGTNSNQPQHF. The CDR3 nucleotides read TGCGCCAGCAGCTTGGGGACGAATAGCAATCAGCCCCAGCATTTT.

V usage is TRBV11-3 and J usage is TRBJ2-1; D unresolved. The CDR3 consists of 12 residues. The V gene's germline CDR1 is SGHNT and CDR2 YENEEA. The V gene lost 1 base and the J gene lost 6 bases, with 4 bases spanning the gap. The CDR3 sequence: CASSLGANEQFF. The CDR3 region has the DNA TGTGCCAGCAGCTTAGGAGCCAATGAGCAGTTCTTC.

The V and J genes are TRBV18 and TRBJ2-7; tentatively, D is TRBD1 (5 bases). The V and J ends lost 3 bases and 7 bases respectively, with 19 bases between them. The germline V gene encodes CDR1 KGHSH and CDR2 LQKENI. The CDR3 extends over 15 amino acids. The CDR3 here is CASSPGSSPRGEQYV. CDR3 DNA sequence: TGTGCCAGCTCACCGGGCTCCTCCCCAAGGGGTGAGCAGTACGTC.

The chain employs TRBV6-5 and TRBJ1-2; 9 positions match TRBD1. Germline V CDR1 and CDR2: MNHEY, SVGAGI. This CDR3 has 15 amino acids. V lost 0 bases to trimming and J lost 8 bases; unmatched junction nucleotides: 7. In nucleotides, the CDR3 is TGTGCCAGCAGTTACTCTATGGGACAGGGAAGCGGCTACACCTTC. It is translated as CASSYSMGQGSGYTF.

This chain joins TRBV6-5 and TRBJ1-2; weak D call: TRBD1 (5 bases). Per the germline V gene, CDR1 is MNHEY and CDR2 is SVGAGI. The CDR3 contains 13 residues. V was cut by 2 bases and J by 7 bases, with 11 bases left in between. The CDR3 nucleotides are TGTGCCAGCAGTTACCAAGGGACGAGTGGCTACACCTTC. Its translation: CASSYQGTSGYTF.

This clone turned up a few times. The chain's CDR3 is CASSRGGYTQYF. CDR3 DNA: TGTGCCAGCTCACGAGGGGGATATACGCAGTATTTT. The chain uses TRBV18 and TRBJ2-3; possible D gene TRBD1, 6 bases. The CDR3 spans 12 residues. Germline V gene lookup returns CDR1 KGHSH and CDR2 LQKENI. Trimming removed 4 bases at V and 7 bases at J, with 9 bases between.

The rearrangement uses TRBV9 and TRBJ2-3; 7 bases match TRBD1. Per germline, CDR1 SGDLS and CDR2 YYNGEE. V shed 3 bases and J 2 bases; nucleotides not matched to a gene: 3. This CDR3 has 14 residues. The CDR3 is CASSAKGATDTQYF. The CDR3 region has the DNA TGTGCCAGCAGCGCGAAGGGGGCCACAGATACGCAGTATTTT. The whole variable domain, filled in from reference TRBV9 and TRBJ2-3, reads DSGVTQTPKHLITATGQRVTLRCSPRSGDLSVYWYQQSLDQGLQFLIQYYNGEERAKGNILERFSAQQFPDLHSELNLSSLELGDSALYFCASSAKGATDTQYFGPGTRLTVL.

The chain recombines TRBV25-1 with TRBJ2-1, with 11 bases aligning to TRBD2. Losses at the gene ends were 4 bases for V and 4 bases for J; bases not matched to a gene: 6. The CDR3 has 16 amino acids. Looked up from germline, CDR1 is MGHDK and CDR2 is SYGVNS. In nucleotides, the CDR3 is TGTGCCAGCAGTGCTCGACTAGCGGGGAAATACAATGAGCAGTTCTTC. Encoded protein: CASSARLAGKYNEQFF.

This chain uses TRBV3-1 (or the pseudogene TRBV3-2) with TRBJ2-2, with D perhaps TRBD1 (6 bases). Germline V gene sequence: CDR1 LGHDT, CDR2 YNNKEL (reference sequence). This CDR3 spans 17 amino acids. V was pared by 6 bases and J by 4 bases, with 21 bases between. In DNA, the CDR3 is TGTGCCAGCAGTCCTATCCCCTACAGGGTGGGCACCGGGGAGCTGTTTTTT. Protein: CASSPIPYRVGTGELFF.

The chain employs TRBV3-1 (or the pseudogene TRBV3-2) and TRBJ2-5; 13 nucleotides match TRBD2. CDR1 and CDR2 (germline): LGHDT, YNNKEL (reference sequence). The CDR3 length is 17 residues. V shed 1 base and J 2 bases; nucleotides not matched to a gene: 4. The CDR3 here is CASSQGLAGGFQETQYF. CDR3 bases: TGTGCCAGCAGCCAAGGACTAGCGGGGGGATTTCAAGAGACCCAGTACTTC.

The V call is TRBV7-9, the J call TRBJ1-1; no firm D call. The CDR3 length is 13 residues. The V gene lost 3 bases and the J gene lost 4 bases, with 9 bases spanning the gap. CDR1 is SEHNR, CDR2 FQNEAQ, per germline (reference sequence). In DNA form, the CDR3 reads TGTGCCAGCAGCTTCTCGGGTAGCACTGAAGCTTTCTTT. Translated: CASSFSGSTEAFF. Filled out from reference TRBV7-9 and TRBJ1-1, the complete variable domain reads DTGVSQNPRHKITKRGQNVTFRCDPISEHNRLYWYRQTLGQGPEFLTYFQNEAQLEKSRLLSDRFSAERPKGSFSTLEIQRTEQGDSAMYLCASSFSGSTEAFFGQGTRLTVV.

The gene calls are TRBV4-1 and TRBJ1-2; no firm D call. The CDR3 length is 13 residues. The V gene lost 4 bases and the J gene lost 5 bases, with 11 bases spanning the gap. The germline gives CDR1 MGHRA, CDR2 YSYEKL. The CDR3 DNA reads TGCGCCAGCAGCCCCGCTGATGGGTATGGCTACACCTTC. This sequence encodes CASSPADGYGYTF.

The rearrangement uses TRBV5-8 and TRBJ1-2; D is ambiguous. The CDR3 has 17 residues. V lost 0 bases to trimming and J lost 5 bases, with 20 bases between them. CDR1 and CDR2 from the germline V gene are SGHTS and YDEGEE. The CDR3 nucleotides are TGTGCCAGCAGCTTGGAATCCGGGATCGGGCCATATTATGGCTACACCTTC. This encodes CASSLESGIGPYYGYTF.

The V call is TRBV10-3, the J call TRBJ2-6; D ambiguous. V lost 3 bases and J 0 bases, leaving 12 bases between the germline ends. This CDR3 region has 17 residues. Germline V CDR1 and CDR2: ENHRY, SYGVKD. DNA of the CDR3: TGTGCCATCAGTGACTTCTCGGGCAACTCTGGGGCCAACGTCCTGACTTTC. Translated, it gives CAISDFSGNSGANVLTF.

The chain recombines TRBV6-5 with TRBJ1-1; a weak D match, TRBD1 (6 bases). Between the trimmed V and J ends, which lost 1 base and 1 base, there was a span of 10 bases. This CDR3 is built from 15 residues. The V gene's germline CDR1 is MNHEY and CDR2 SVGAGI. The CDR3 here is CASSYYGRGNTEAFF. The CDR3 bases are TGTGCCAGCAGTTACTATGGCAGGGGGAACACTGAAGCTTTCTTT.

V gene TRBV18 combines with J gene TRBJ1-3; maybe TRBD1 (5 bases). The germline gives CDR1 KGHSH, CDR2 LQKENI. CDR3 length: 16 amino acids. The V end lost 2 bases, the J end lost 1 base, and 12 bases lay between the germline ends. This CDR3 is CASSPKPQGSGNTIYF. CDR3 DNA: TGTGCCAGCTCACCAAAACCGCAGGGATCTGGAAACACCATATATTTT.

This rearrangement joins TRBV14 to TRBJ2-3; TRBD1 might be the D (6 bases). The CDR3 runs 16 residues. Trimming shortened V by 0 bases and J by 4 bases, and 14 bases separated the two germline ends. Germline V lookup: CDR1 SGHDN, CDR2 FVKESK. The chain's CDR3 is CASSQDLGRGPDTQYF. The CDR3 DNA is TGTGCCAGCAGCCAAGATTTGGGCAGGGGCCCAGATACGCAGTATTTT.

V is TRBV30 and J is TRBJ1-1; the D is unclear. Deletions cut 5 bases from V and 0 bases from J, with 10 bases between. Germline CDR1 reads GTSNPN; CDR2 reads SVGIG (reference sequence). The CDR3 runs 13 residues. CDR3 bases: TGTGCCTGGCAAGTACTCATGAACACTGAAGCTTTCTTT. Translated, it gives CAWQVLMNTEAFF.

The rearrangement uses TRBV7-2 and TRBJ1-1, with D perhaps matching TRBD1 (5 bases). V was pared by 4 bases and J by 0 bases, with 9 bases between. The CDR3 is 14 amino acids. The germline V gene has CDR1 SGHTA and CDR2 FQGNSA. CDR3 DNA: TGTGCCAGCAGCTCTCCGGGGGTGAACACTGAAGCTTTCTTT. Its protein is CASSSPGVNTEAFF. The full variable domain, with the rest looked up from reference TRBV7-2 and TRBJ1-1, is GAGVSQSPSNKVTEKGKDVELRCDPISGHTALYWYRQSLGQGLEFLIYFQGNSAPDKSGLPSDRFSAERTGGSVSTLTIQRTQQEDSAVYLCASSSPGVNTEAFFGQGTRLTVV.